Below, 3 T cell receptor beta chains from the same sample are listed, as sequenced in a study of low-dose radiotherapy and immunotherapy resistance in tumors. Alpha- and beta-chain coverage of first-strand cDNA came from TRAV- and TRBV-specific primers. TCR amplification involved 20 PCR cycles with a constant-region primer and V-primer adapter. Via MiXCR, TCRdb re-called the reads, giving one row per CDR3 protein. The sample holds about 64,000 distinct CDR3 sequences, approximately 25% seen once. Time point specified: before trial treatment. The starting material was PBMCs, obtained before treatment. The receptors were gathered from a male donor with rectosigmoid adenocarcinoma.

The table lists this clonotype with a count of one. The chain is built from TRBV7-2 and TRBJ2-2, with 11 positions matching TRBD2. J was trimmed by 2 bases and V by 5 bases; bases with no gene match: 10. This CDR3 contains 18 residues. Germline V lookup: CDR1 SGHTA, CDR2 FQGNSA. CDR3 sequence: CASSRRRLAGLNTGELFF. CDR3 bases: TGTGCCAGCAGCCGAAGACGACTAGCGGGACTAAACACCGGGGAGCTGTTTTTT. Full variable domain (outside the CDR3, taken from reference TRBV7-2 and TRBJ2-2): GAGVSQSPSNKVTEKGKDVELRCDPISGHTALYWYRQSLGQGLEFLIYFQGNSAPDKSGLPSDRFSAERTGGSVSTLTIQRTQQEDSAVYLCASSRRRLAGLNTGELFFGEGSRLTVL.

This clonotype was picked up many times. The chain has TRBV28 and TRBJ1-5; 8 bases are a match to TRBD1. The CDR3 spans 13 residues. V gave up 6 bases and J gave up 8 bases; unmatched junction bases: 6. The germline V gene encodes CDR1 MDHEN and CDR2 SYDVKM. CDR3 DNA sequence: TGTGCCAGCAGCATGGACAGGGTTAAGCCCCAGCATTTT. Translating it yields CASSMDRVKPQHF.

This clonotype occurred many times. This rearrangement joins TRBV20-1 to TRBJ2-2, with 15 positions matching TRBD2. Germline loops: CDR1 DFQATT, CDR2 SNEGSKA (reference sequence). The CDR3 is 15 residues long. The V segment lost 3 bases and the J segment 5 bases; nucleotides outside the gene matches: 1. In DNA, the CDR3 is TGCAGTGCTAGGGGGACTAGCGGGAGGACCGGGGAGCTGTTTTTT. It codes for CSARGTSGRTGELFF.